This T cell receptor (beta chain) was documented in a study of blood T cell repertoires in COVID-19. Turning to the study itself: Some COVID-19 samples were acute and others convalescent; all came from the United States, Italy and Spain. The analysed material was cDNA or gDNA that came from T cells, B-cell-depleted T cells, or PBMCs.

Authors' methods: Amplification of reference gene primers provided the estimated nucleated cell counts. Assay used: immunoSEQ multiplex PCR; TCRdb lists only in-frame clones, some missing. That table supplies the V and J calls and clone size; D and trimming were determined from the DNA. The sample carries a few hundred thousand clones, more than 85% recorded once. V shed 1 base and J 4 bases; nucleotides not matched to a gene: 5. This CDR3 region has 15 residues. CDR1 is SNHLY, CDR2 FYNNEI, per germline. Followed over time, Seattle patients had been enrolled while infection was active. Sequencing was performed on peripheral blood. V usage is TRBV2 and J usage is TRBJ1-2; TRBD1 matches 8 bases. The sequence derives from a person aged 18 to 30 with COVID-19, enrolled during active disease. Here the CDR3 DNA reads TGTGCCAGCAGTGAAGAGGCAGGGGGCGTCTATGGCTACACCTTC. Translated: CASSEEAGGVYGYTF.